This T cell receptor beta chain was sequenced for a study of blood T cells in healthy people across ages (dated by TCRdb to 2015 to 2017). About the investigation overall: In model experiments, template switching captured about one uniquely barcoded TCR beta cDNA molecule for every two T cells. The study measured age-related changes in TCR beta repertoire diversity using deep sequencing normalized with unique cDNA molecular identifiers. Two additional independent replicas of 1 million unique cDNA reads from the same blood draw were analyzed for two donors (one aged 18 to 30 and one aged 80 or older). To avoid experimental bias, donors of different ages were spread randomly across the sequencing lanes. The donors were divided into four age groups: young (average around 16 years), middle-aged (about 40), aged (under 70) and long-lived (about 79). Summary of the overall study and its limitations: Compared with the aged group, the long-lived group had more naive CD4+ T cells, fewer expanded clones and increased TCR diversity, suggesting age selection. Estimates of total diversity based on one million sequenced T cells were regarded as lower bounds and as underestimates. The CMV infection status of donors was not known, potentially confounding age-related changes in expanded clonotypes. Bulk unsorted PBMC profiling prevented conclusive comparison of naive and antigen-experienced compartments. There was a strong correlation between observed TCR beta diversity and the percentage of naive T cells measured by flow cytometry. Observed TCR beta diversity per million T cells fell roughly linearly with age, and a significant reduction was already apparent by age about 38.

The table lists this clonotype with a few counts. Its cognate antigen has yet to be identified. No base quality values were provided; no much bigger clone lies one nucleotide off. The 40 or so donors, aged roughly 6 to 95 years, were systemically healthy Caucasian individuals from Russia. Each donor gave 9 to 10 milliliters of peripheral blood, collected into EDTA-treated Vacutainer tubes. Ficoll-Paque density-gradient centrifugation was used to isolate PBMCs, with at least 7 million per sample. Total RNA was extracted from PBMCs with Trizol reagent, with at least 5 micrograms obtained per sample. For every donor, an aliquot of PBMCs went through flow cytometry to measure the percentages of naive CD45RAhigh/CD27high T cells. Reading from cysteine to phenylalanine, the CDR3 counts 13 amino acids. The DNA shown is the 39-base CDR3, in frame from base 1. The germline V gene sets CDR1 to SGHAT and CDR2 to FQNNGV. Trimming leaves V shorter by 5 bases and J shorter by 11 bases, with the junction holding 9 bases beyond the gene matches.

Library preparation employed 5' RACE. A second PCR of roughly 7 to 12 cycles was performed with a sample-barcoded 5' primer and a J-beta primer mix. A template-switch 5' adaptor carrying 12 random nucleotides introduced a unique molecular identifier onto each TCR beta cDNA molecule. At least 3 million CDR3-containing paired-end reads were obtained from each sample. All of the RNA was converted into first-strand cDNA using the Mint cDNA synthesis kit, with a TRBC-specific oligonucleotide serving as the primer. Following uracil-DNA glycosylase treatment, all cDNA underwent a first 18-cycle PCR with the universal primers M1SS and BC2_uni_R. In the original analysis: For normalization, 1 million high-quality reads, each with a distinct molecular identifier, were randomly selected from each sample. Reads with shared molecular identifiers were discarded instead of being binned into consensus sequences. MiTCR, with a Q25 quality threshold and the strictest error-elimination algorithm, was used for CDR3 identification, clonotype clustering and error correction. Lower-bound total TCR beta diversity was estimated with a nonparametric unseen species model using Euler transformation. The raw public data were reprocessed by TCRdb itself: fastp quality trimming at Q25, MiXCR clonotype calling, in-frame beta chains only. All rows with the same CDR3 protein become a single entry with the most common DNA and genes. TCRdb, rather than the study authors, made the V and J calls. The sample table holds 1.8 million or so distinct CDR3 sequences, of which roughly two fifths were seen once. The leading ten clones occupy 23% of the sample.

Sequencing input: blood. The V and J segments used are TRBV11-2 and TRBJ2-5; a stretch of 9 junction bases matches TRBD2. The sequence came from a human donor in good health. In nucleotides, the sequence is TGTGCCAGCAGCCAAACCGGGACTAGCATGCAGTACTTC. It specifies CASSQTGTSMQYF.